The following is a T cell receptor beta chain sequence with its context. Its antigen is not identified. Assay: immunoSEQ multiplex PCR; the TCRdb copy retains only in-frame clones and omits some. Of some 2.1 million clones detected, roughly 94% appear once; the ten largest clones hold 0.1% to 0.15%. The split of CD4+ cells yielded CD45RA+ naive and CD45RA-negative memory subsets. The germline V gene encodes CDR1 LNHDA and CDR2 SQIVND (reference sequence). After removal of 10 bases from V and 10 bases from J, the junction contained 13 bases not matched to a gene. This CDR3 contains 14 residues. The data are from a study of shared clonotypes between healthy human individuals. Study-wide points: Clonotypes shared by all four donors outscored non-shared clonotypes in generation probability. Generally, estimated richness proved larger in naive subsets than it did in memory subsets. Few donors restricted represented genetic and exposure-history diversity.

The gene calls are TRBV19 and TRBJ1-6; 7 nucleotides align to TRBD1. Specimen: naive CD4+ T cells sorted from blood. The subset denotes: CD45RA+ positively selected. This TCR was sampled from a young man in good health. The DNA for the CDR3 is TGTGCCAAACCTAACAGGGGCCGTGACTCACCCCTCCACTTT. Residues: CAKPNRGRDSPLHF.